Listed below are T cell receptor beta chains from one sample, sequenced in a study of blood T cell repertoires in COVID-19. Measured with immunoSEQ multiplex PCR; TCRdb has only the in-frame clones, and not every one. Of 150,000 to 200,000 clones detected, 89% appear once; the ten largest clones hold around 8%. What was sequenced was PBMCs or T cells enriched from blood (not recorded which). The origin of the receptors is a woman between 18 and 30 years old who had recovered from COVID-19. Each CDR3 is given with its conserved first and last residue. The D gene is left open where the match is weak. A row's size may be missing; if present it is once, few, many or a size class.

TRBJ2-3	-	TRBV3-1/TRBV3-2	TRBD2	CASSYPTSADTQYF	TGTGCCAGCAGCTACCCGACTAGCGCAGATACGCAGTATTTT
TRBJ2-4	-	TRBV2	TRBD2	CASTEGAGGTSVF	TGTGCCAGCACAGAGGGAGCGGGGGGCACAAGCGTCTTC
TRBJ1-3	-	TRBV5-1	-	CASRTGGEPRTGNTIYF	TGCGCCAGCAGAACTGGGGGCGAGCCTAGAACTGGAAACACCATATATTTT
TRBJ2-6	-	TRBV14	-	CASSPFYAGMGANVLTF	TGTGCCAGCAGCCCCTTTTATGCAGGGATGGGGGCCAACGTCCTGACTTTC
TRBJ2-1	-	TRBV28	-	CASSPLTGLEQFF	TGTGCCAGCAGTCCCCTTACGGGGTTAGAGCAGTTCTTC
TRBJ1-2	-	TRBV27	TRBD1	CASSPRQGAGYGYTF	TGTGCCAGCAGTCCCCGACAGGGGGCAGGTTATGGCTACACCTTC
TRBJ1-4	-	TRBV4-1	-	CASSQESGGLIANEKLFF	TGCGCCAGCAGCCAAGAATCTGGGGGGTTGATTGCTAATGAAAAACTGTTTTTT
TRBJ2-7	-	TRBV6-1	TRBD1	CASSEVTGGFYEQYF	TGTGCCAGCAGTGAAGTGACAGGGGGTTTCTACGAGCAGTACTTC
TRBJ1-1	-	TRBV5-1	-	CASSLGGRNTEAFF	TGCGCCAGCAGCTTAGGGGGACGGAACACTGAAGCTTTCTTT
TRBJ1-1	-	TRBV7-9	TRBD1	CASSFRGQGNTEAFF	TGTGCCAGCAGTTTCCGAGGACAGGGAAACACTGAAGCTTTCTTT
TRBJ1-2	-	TRBV15	-	CATSRDGQYNGYTF	TGTGCCACCAGCAGAGATGGACAGTACAATGGCTACACCTTC
TRBJ2-7	-	TRBV9	TRBD2	CASSVGTSGFYEQYF	TGTGCCAGCAGCGTCGGGACTAGCGGGTTCTACGAGCAGTACTTC
TRBJ1-1	-	TRBV6-1	-	CASSDHSTTEAFF	TGTGCCAGCAGTGACCACTCTACCACTGAAGCTTTCTTT
TRBJ2-7	-	TRBV5-1	TRBD1	CASSSYRGQGGEQYF	TGCGCCAGCAGCTCCTACCGGGGACAGGGGGGCGAGCAGTACTTC
TRBJ1-1	-	TRBV29-1	-	CSVTYFTGNTEAFF	TGCAGCGTTACCTATTTTACAGGGAACACTGAAGCTTTCTTT
TRBJ2-1	-	TRBV9	TRBD2	CASSVGTSGGLNEQFF	TGTGCCAGCAGCGTAGGGACTAGCGGGGGGTTGAATGAGCAGTTCTTC
TRBJ1-3	-	TRBV28	-	CASRSPFSGNTIYF	TGTGCCAGCAGGAGTCCTTTCTCTGGAAACACCATATATTTT
TRBJ1-3	-	TRBV19	TRBD1	CASSIYGTDSGNTIYF	TGTGCCAGTAGTATCTACGGGACAGACTCTGGAAACACCATATATTTT
TRBJ2-1	-	TRBV5-6	TRBD1	CASRPTGGRSYNEQFF	TGTGCCAGCAGGCCGACAGGGGGCCGCTCCTACAATGAGCAGTTCTTC
TRBJ2-1	-	TRBV24-1	-	CATSETSGGGYNEQFF	TGTGCCACCAGCGAAACATCGGGGGGCGGTTACAATGAGCAGTTCTTC
TRBJ1-6	-	TRBV12-5	TRBD1	CASGFGQGISSYNSPLHF	TGTGCTAGTGGTTTTGGACAGGGGATCAGCTCCTATAATTCACCCCTCCACTTT
TRBJ2-3	-	TRBV2	-	CASRGAGNTDTQYF	TGTGCCAGCAGAGGGGCGGGGAACACAGATACGCAGTATTTT
TRBJ1-2	once	TRBV7-9	TRBD1	CASSLDLTGGYGYTF	TGTGCCAGCAGCTTAGACCTTACAGGGGGCTATGGCTACACCTTC
TRBJ2-3	-	TRBV27	-	CASSFIGVLGTDTQYF	TGTGCCAGCAGTTTTATCGGGGTTTTAGGCACAGATACGCAGTATTTT
TRBJ2-3	-	TRBV29-1	-	CSGKRGGAADTQYF	TGCAGCGGTAAAAGAGGGGGGGCTGCAGATACGCAGTATTTT
TRBJ2-2	once	TRBV2	TRBD1	CASSEQRQGLFPGELFF	TGTGCCAGCAGTGAACAAAGACAGGGGTTGTTTCCCGGGGAGCTGTTTTTT
TRBJ2-6	-	TRBV3-1/TRBV3-2	-	CASSLTGAITGANVLTF	TGTGCCAGCAGCCTGACAGGCGCTATCACTGGGGCCAACGTCCTGACTTTC
TRBJ1-6	-	TRBV28	-	CASSFYGSYNSPLHF	TGTGCCAGCAGTTTCTATGGGAGTTATAATTCACCCCTCCACTTT
TRBJ2-3	-	TRBV6-5	-	CASSYRGPPSTDTQYF	TGTGCCAGCAGTTACCGCGGCCCGCCGAGCACAGATACGCAGTATTTT
TRBJ2-7	-	TRBV2	-	CASSNGARTGGLYEQYF	TGTGCCAGCAGTAACGGAGCCCGGACAGGAGGGCTCTACGAGCAGTACTTC
TRBJ1-6	once	TRBV27	-	CASSFQNSPLHF	TGTGCCAGCAGTTTCCAGAATTCACCCCTCCACTTT
TRBJ2-1	-	TRBV19	TRBD1	CASSSPGTGVNEQFF	TGTGCCAGTAGTTCCCCCGGGACAGGGGTTAATGAGCAGTTCTTC
TRBJ1-1	-	TRBV30	-	CAWSSPAPGGMAEAFF	TGTGCCTGGAGTTCGCCGGCCCCCGGGGGAATGGCTGAAGCTTTCTTT
TRBJ1-4	-	TRBV7-9	TRBD1	CASRTGGSYEKLFF	TGTGCCAGCAGGACAGGGGGGAGTTATGAAAAACTGTTTTTT
TRBJ2-7	-	TRBV28	-	CASSRAGSGGEQYF	TGTGCCAGCAGCCGTGCCGGTAGCGGCGGCGAGCAGTACTTC
TRBJ2-7	-	TRBV2	-	CASSERGYEQYF	TGTGCCAGCAGTGAACGCGGGTACGAGCAGTACTTC
TRBJ2-7	many	TRBV5-6	TRBD2	CASSQALAGQSTEQYF	TGTGCCAGCAGCCAGGCTCTAGCGGGGCAATCAACCGAGCAGTACTTC
TRBJ2-3	-	TRBV27	-	CASSLYSMEGDTQYF	TGTGCCAGCAGTTTGTATAGCATGGAGGGAGATACGCAGTATTTT
TRBJ1-4	-	TRBV12-3/TRBV12-4	-	CASSSSGGRVLFF	TGTGCCAGCAGTTCATCCGGGGGAAGGGTTCTGTTTTTT
TRBJ1-5	once	TRBV10-1	-	CASWDIRNQPQHF	TGCGCCAGCTGGGACATCCGCAATCAGCCCCAGCATTTT